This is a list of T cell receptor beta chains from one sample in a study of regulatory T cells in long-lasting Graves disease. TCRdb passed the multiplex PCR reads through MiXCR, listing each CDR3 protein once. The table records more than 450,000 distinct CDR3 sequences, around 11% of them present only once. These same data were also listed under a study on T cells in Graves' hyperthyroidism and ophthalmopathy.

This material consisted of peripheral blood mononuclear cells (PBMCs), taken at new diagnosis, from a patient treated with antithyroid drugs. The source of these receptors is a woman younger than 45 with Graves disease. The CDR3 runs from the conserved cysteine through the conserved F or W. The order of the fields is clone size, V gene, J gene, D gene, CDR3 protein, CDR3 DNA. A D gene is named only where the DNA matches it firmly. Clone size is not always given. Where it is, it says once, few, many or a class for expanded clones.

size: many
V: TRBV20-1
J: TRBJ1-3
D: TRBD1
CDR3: CSATTGAGNTIYF
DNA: TGCAGTGCTACGACAGGGGCTGGAAACACCATATATTTT

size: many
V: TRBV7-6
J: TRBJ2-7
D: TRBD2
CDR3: CASSKTASGSSYEQYF
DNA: TGTGCCAGCAGCAAGACCGCTAGCGGAAGCTCCTACGAGCAGTACTTC

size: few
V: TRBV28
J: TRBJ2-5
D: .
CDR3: CASSFGSSETQYF
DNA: TGTGCCAGCAGTTTCGGGTCCTCAGAGACCCAGTACTTC

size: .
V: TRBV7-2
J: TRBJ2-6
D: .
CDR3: CASSLPKAGANVLTF
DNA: TGTGCCAGCAGCCTCCCAAAGGCTGGGGCCAACGTCCTGACTTTC

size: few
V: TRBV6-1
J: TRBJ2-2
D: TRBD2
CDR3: CASRPSGIGGTGELFF
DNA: TGTGCCAGCAGGCCTAGCGGGATTGGAGGCACCGGGGAGCTGTTTTTT

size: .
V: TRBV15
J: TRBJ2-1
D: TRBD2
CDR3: CATSKREAYNEQFF
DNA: TGTGCCACCAGCAAGCGGGAGGCATACAATGAGCAGTTCTTC

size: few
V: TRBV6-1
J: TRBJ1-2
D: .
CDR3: CASRHVSGYGYTF
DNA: TGTGCCAGCAGGCACGTTTCGGGCTATGGCTACACCTTC

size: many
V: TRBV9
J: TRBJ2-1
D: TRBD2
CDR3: CASSAAGGKYNEQFF
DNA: TGTGCCAGCAGCGCAGCGGGAGGGAAATACAATGAGCAGTTCTTC

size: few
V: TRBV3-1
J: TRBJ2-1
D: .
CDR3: CAGSPSGQGYNEQFF
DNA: TGTGCCGGCAGCCCCAGTGGGCAGGGCTACAATGAGCAGTTCTTC

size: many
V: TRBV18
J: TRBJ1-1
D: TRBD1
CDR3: CASSGSGTGNTEAFF
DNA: TGTGCCAGCTCAGGATCCGGGACAGGGAACACTGAAGCTTTCTTT

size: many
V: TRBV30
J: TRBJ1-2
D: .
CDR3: CAWRTAGRVWSYGYTF
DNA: TGTGCCTGGAGGACGGCGGGCAGGGTTTGGAGCTATGGCTACACCTTC

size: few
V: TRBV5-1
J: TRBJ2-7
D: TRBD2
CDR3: CASSPTPELAGGYEQYF
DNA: TGCGCCAGCAGCCCAACCCCTGAACTAGCGGGAGGCTACGAGCAGTACTTC

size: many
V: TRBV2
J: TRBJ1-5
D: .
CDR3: CASLGDSNQPQHF
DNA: TGTGCCAGCTTGGGGGATAGCAATCAGCCCCAGCATTTT

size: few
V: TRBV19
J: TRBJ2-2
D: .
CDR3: CASSYHRVRSGELFF
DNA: TGTGCCAGTTCATACCACAGGGTGCGGTCCGGGGAGCTGTTTTTT

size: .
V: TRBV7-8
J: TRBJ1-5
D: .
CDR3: CASSLAGGRRQPQHF
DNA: TGTGCCAGCAGCTTAGCGGGGGGCCGGCGGCAGCCCCAGCATTTT

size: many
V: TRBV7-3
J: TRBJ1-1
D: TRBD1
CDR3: CASGTGGGTEAFF
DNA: TGTGCCAGCGGGACAGGGGGCGGCACTGAAGCTTTCTTT

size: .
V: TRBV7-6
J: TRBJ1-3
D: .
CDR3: CASSLATLGNTIYF
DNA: TGTGCCAGCAGCTTAGCGACACTTGGAAACACCATATATTTT

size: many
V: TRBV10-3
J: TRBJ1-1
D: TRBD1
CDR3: CATGTGNTEAFF
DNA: TGTGCCACCGGGACAGGGAACACTGAAGCTTTCTTT

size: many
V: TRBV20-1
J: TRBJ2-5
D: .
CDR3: CSAGTIHETQYF
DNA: TGCAGTGCCGGGACAATCCACGAGACCCAGTACTTC

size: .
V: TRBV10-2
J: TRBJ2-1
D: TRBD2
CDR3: CASKGLPSYNEQFF
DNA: TGCGCCTCCAAGGGACTACCCTCCTACAATGAGCAGTTCTTC

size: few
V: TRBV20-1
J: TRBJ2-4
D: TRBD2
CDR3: CSASRLAGGNIQYF
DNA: TGCAGTGCTAGTCGACTAGCGGGGGGAAACATTCAGTACTTC

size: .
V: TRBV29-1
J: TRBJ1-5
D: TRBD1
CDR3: CSVAGGNNQPQHF
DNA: TGCAGCGTTGCAGGGGGAAATAATCAGCCCCAGCATTTT

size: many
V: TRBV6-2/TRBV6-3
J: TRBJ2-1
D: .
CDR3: CASSQGPTRNEQFF
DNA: TGTGCCAGCAGCCAAGGGCCGACGCGGAATGAGCAGTTCTTC

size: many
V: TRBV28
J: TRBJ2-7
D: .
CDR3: CASRLGTPISYEQYF
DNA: TGTGCCAGCAGACTAGGGACACCGATTTCCTACGAGCAGTACTTC

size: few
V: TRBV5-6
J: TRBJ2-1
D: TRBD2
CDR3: CASTINGGGSYNEQFF
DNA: TGTGCCAGCACCATTAACGGCGGCGGGAGTTACAATGAGCAGTTCTTC

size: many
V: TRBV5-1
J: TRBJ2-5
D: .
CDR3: CASSLWEEETQYF
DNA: TGCGCCAGCAGCTTGTGGGAAGAGGAGACCCAGTACTTC

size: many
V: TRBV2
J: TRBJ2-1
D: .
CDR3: CASRGTRGGNEQFF
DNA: TGTGCCAGCAGGGGGACCCGAGGGGGCAATGAGCAGTTCTTC

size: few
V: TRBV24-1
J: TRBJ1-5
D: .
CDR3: CATSDPTRGPGQPQHF
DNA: TGTGCCACCAGTGACCCCACGCGGGGTCCGGGCCAGCCCCAGCATTTT

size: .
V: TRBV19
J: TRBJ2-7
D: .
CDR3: CASSTISSEQYF
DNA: TGTGCCAGTAGTACCATCTCCAGCGAGCAGTACTTC

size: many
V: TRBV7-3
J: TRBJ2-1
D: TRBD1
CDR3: CASSLDRDNEQFF
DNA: TGTGCCAGCAGCTTAGACAGGGACAATGAGCAGTTCTTC

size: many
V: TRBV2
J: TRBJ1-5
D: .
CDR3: CASNGPGNQPQHF
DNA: TGTGCCAGCAATGGGCCCGGCAATCAGCCCCAGCATTTT

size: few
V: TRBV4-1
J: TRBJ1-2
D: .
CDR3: CASSQEGFWGYTF
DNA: TGCGCCAGCAGCCAAGAGGGGTTCTGGGGCTACACCTTC

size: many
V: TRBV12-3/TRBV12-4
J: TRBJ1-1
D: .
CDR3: CASSLHGFEAFF
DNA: TGTGCCAGCAGTTTGCACGGCTTTGAAGCTTTCTTT

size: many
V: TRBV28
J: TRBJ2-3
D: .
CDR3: CASSLRKGAFYTQYF
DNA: TGTGCCAGCAGTTTAAGAAAAGGGGCATTCTATACGCAGTATTTT

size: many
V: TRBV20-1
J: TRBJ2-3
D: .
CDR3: CSALPLARETDTQYF
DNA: TGCAGTGCTCTACCGCTAGCGAGGGAGACAGATACGCAGTATTTT

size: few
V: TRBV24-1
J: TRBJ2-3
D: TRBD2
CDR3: CATSDTSGRHSSTDTQYF
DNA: TGTGCCACCAGTGATACTAGCGGGAGACACTCTAGCACAGATACGCAGTATTTT

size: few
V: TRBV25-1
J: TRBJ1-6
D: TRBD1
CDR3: CASSGQGESPLHF
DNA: TGTGCCAGCAGTGGGCAGGGGGAATCACCCCTCCACTTT

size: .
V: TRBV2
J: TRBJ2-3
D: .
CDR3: CASRITGERDTQYF
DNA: TGTGCCAGCAGGATTACGGGAGAGAGAGATACGCAGTATTTT

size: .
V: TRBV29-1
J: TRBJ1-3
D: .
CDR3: CSVVWGSGNTIYF
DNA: TGCAGCGTTGTTTGGGGATCTGGAAACACCATATATTTT

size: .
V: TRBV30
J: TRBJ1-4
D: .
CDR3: CAWGPGTPGEKLFF
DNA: TGTGCCTGGGGACCTGGGACACCGGGTGAAAAACTGTTTTTT

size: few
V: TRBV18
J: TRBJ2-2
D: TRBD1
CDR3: CASSRQGAAGTGELFF
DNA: TGTGCCAGCTCACGACAGGGGGCTGCTGGCACCGGGGAGCTGTTTTTT

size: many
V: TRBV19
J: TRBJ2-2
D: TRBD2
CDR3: CASGWTSGSTGELFF
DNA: TGTGCCAGTGGGTGGACTAGCGGGAGCACCGGGGAGCTGTTTTTT

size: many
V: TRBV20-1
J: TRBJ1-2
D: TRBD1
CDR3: CSARDVGQGDYGYTF
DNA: TGCAGTGCTAGAGATGTGGGACAGGGGGACTATGGCTACACCTTC

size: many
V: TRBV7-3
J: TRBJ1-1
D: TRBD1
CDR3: CASSPIRQGTEAFF
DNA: TGTGCCAGCAGCCCGATCCGACAGGGGACCGAAGCTTTCTTT

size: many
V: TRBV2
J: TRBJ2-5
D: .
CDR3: CASSWIQETQYF
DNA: TGTGCCAGCAGCTGGATACAAGAGACCCAGTACTTC

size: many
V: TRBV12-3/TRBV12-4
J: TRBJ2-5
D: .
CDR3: CASSSGRGQETQYF
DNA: TGTGCCAGCAGTTCCGGACGGGGGCAAGAGACCCAGTACTTC